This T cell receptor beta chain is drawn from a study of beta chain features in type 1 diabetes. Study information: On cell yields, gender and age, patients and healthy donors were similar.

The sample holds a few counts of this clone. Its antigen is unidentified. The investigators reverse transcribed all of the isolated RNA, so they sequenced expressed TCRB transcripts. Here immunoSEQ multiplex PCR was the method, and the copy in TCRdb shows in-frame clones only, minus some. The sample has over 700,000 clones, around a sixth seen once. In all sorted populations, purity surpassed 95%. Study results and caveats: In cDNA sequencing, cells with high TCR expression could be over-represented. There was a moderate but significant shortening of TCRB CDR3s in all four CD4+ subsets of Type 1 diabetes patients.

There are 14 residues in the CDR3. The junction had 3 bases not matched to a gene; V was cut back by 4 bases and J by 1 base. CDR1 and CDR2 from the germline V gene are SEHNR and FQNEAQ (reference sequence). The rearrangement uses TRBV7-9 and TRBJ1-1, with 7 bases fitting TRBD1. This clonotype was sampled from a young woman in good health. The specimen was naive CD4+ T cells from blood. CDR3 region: CASSSGTANTEAFF. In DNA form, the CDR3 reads TGTGCCAGCAGCTCTGGGACAGCGAACACTGAAGCTTTCTTT.